These 26 T cell receptor beta chains share one sample of origin, sequenced in a study of regulatory T cells in long-lasting Graves disease. Combining iRepertoire HTBI primers with Arm-PCR of CDR3 regions, the authors built TCR beta libraries. From the multiplex PCR reads, TCRdb called clonotypes with MiXCR, one entry per CDR3 protein. The sample yields some 410,000 distinct CDR3 sequences, 15% to 20% seen once. Time point of the sample: newly diagnosed GD, antithyroid drugs for less than 3 months. Making the TCR library involved RNA that had been extracted from PBMCs. The sample also formed part of further work on T cells in Graves' hyperthyroidism and ophthalmopathy.

Source: peripheral blood mononuclear cells (PBMCs), taken at new diagnosis, from a patient treated with antithyroid drugs. The origin of the receptors is a woman aged 30 to 39 with Graves disease.

The V gene is TRBV20-1, the J gene TRBJ2-7, with 14 bases matching TRBD2. V lost 3 bases to trimming and J lost 0 bases; unmatched junction nucleotides: 10. The CDR3 sequence is 18 residues long. Germline V gene data show CDR1 as DFQATT and CDR2 as SNEGSKA (reference sequence). The CDR3 is CSARGGLAGGRRSYEQYF. The CDR3 DNA sequence: TGCAGTGCTAGGGGAGGACTAGCGGGGGGCAGGCGCTCCTACGAGCAGTACTTC.

This clonotype occurred a few times. The rearrangement uses TRBV6-2 or TRBV6-3 and TRBJ1-2; D is perhaps TRBD1 (5 bases). The CDR3 is made up of 12 amino acids. In germline, CDR1 is MNHEY, CDR2 SVGEGT. Deletions cut 5 bases from V and 4 bases from J, with 8 bases between. DNA of the CDR3: TGTGCCAGCAGTACGACAGTCTATGGCTACACCTTC. Amino acids: CASSTTVYGYTF.

This clonotype was seen repeatedly, ten times or more. The gene calls are TRBV10-3 and TRBJ1-1, with 7 bases fitting TRBD1. The CDR3 sequence is 14 residues long. Germline trimming cut 8 bases from V and 6 bases from J; bases unmatched to any gene: 12. The germline gives CDR1 ENHRY, CDR2 SYGVKD. CDR3 in DNA: TGTGCCATCGCCGTTCGGGACAGAGACTCTGAAGCTTTCTTT. Translated, it gives CAIAVRDRDSEAFF.

This sequence joins TRBV3-1 and TRBJ2-2; 8 bases fit TRBD1. Germline V lookup: CDR1 LGHDT, CDR2 YNNKEL (reference sequence). The ends lost 1 base at V and 0 bases at J; junction bases unmatched: 1. The CDR3 consists of 16 residues. The chain's CDR3 is CASSQGTGTNTGELFF. CDR3 in DNA: TGTGCCAGCAGCCAAGGGACAGGGACGAACACCGGGGAGCTGTTTTTT.

This chain links TRBV11-2 with TRBJ2-2, with D uncertain. The CDR3 is made up of 13 amino acids. Germline-derived CDR1 and CDR2 are SGHAT and FQNNGV. The V gene lost 3 bases and the J gene lost 5 bases, with 7 bases spanning the gap. CDR3 in amino acids: CASSFGWTGELFF. The CDR3 DNA follows: TGTGCCAGCAGCTTTGGGTGGACCGGGGAGCTGTTTTTT.

This clonotype was counted at least ten times. The chain couples TRBV18 to TRBJ2-1; 7 bases agree with TRBD2. This CDR3 spans 16 amino acids. The V gene's germline CDR1 is KGHSH and CDR2 LQKENI. Trimming took 0 bases from V and 8 from J; bases not matched to a gene: 10. CDR3 sequence: CASSPPGAGSDYEQFF. The CDR3 DNA reads TGTGCCAGCTCACCACCTGGAGCGGGGAGCGACTATGAGCAGTTCTTC.

This clonotype occurred many times. This chain uses TRBV24-1 with TRBJ1-1, with TRBD1 identical over 8 bases. Germline assignment: CDR1 KGHDR and CDR2 SFDVKD. J gave up 1 base and V 7 bases, and 7 bases lay outside the gene matches. The CDR3 is 15 amino acids. The CDR3 loop is CATRDRADWNTEAFF. In nucleotides, the CDR3 is TGTGCCACCAGGGACAGGGCAGATTGGAACACTGAAGCTTTCTTT.

The sample holds many counts of this clonotype. CDR3 amino acids: CASSQGRGRRDEKLFF. The CDR3 DNA sequence: TGTGCCAGCAGCCAAGGTAGGGGACGGAGGGATGAAAAACTGTTTTTT. The rearrangement joins TRBV3-1 to TRBJ1-4, with D possibly TRBD1 on 5 matching bases. V was shortened by 1 base and J by 6 bases, with 15 bases between the two germline ends. The CDR3 sequence is 16 residues long. Per germline, CDR1 LGHDT and CDR2 YNNKEL (reference sequence).

This chain links TRBV4-1 with TRBJ1-1; D uncertain. The ends were cut back, 4 bases at V and 7 bases at J, with 16 bases in the middle. Per the germline V gene, CDR1 is MGHRA and CDR2 is YSYEKL. The CDR3 runs to 14 residues. The CDR3 DNA reads as TGCGCCAGCAGCCCATGGGAACAGAATCATGAAGCTTTCTTT. Its protein is CASSPWEQNHEAFF.

This clonotype has a count of ten or more. The chain employs TRBV2 and TRBJ2-1; 10 bases map to TRBD2. This CDR3 is built from 14 residues. Germline V CDR1 and CDR2: SNHLY, FYNNEI. Unmatched junction bases numbered 3, after V lost 6 bases and J lost 4 bases. The CDR3 DNA reads as TGTGCCAGCAGACTAGCGGGGACTTACAATGAGCAGTTCTTC. Its translation is CASRLAGTYNEQFF.

Ten or more counts support this clonotype. This chain links TRBV6-1 with TRBJ2-7; D may be TRBD1 (6 bases). The germline CDR1 and CDR2 sequences are MNHNS and SASEGT. The CDR3 is 14 residues long. Trimming removed 5 bases from V and 0 bases from J, with 11 bases in between. The CDR3 DNA reads as TGTGCCAGCAGTCCACAGACAGGCTCCTACGAGCAGTACTTC. Translated: CASSPQTGSYEQYF.

This clonotype appeared a few times. The V and J genes are TRBV4-2 and TRBJ2-1; 8 bases agree with TRBD2. V shed 0 bases and J 1 base; nucleotides not matched to a gene: 5. There are 17 residues in the CDR3. Germline V gene lookup returns CDR1 LGHNA and CDR2 YNFKEQ. CDR3 amino acids: CASSQDPGGRSYNEQFF. In nucleotides, the CDR3 is TGTGCCAGCAGCCAAGATCCAGGCGGGAGGTCCTACAATGAGCAGTTCTTC.

Many counts were recorded for this clonotype. The chain employs TRBV5-1 and TRBJ1-2; 7 bases map to TRBD1. The ends lost 4 bases at V and 4 bases at J; junction bases unmatched: 10. The CDR3 sequence is 15 residues long. Looked up from germline, CDR1 is SGHRS and CDR2 is YFSETQ. CDR3 in amino acids: CASSPGTVKGYGYTF. In DNA form, the CDR3 reads TGCGCCAGCAGCCCCGGGACAGTTAAGGGCTATGGCTACACCTTC.

This clonotype was counted ten times or more. The gene calls are TRBV9 and TRBJ1-1; unclear D gene. Trimming removed 4 bases at V and 1 base at J, with 14 bases between. Per germline, CDR1 SGDLS and CDR2 YYNGEE. The CDR3 is 15 residues long. CDR3 DNA: TGTGCCAGCAGCAGATACCTTGCGGGGAACACTGAAGCTTTCTTT. Its translation is CASSRYLAGNTEAFF.

This clonotype has at least ten counts. This chain connects TRBV10-3 to TRBJ2-1, with TRBD2 identical over 12 bases. The CDR3 sequence is 16 residues long. The V gene end was trimmed by 3 bases and the J gene end by 7 bases; junction bases not matched to a gene: 7. Germline-derived CDR1 and CDR2 are ENHRY and SYGVKD. The CDR3 DNA reads TGTGCCATCAGTGAAAAAACTAGCGGGAGGTGGAATGAGCAGTTCTTC. Protein product: CAISEKTSGRWNEQFF.

This clonotype was counted only a few times. The V and J genes are TRBV19 and TRBJ1-5; D unresolved. Germline lookup yields CDR1 LNHDA and CDR2 SQIVND (reference sequence). Deletions cut 3 bases from V and 7 bases from J, with 13 bases between. The CDR3 runs 14 residues. In DNA form, the CDR3 reads TGTGCCAGTAGTATGTGGATCCCGGGGCAGCCCCAGCATTTT. Translating it yields CASSMWIPGQPQHF. Drawing the rest from reference TRBV19 and TRBJ1-5, the complete variable domain is DGGITQSPKYLFRKEGQNVTLSCEQNLNHDAMYWYRQDPGQGLRLIYYSQIVNDFQKGDIAEGYSVSREKKESFPLTVTSAQKNPTAFYLCASSMWIPGQPQHFGDGTRLSIL.

This clonotype was found many times. The junction and the germline gene differ at one end; a read error may be behind it. This chain uses TRBV3-1 with TRBJ2-1; D not resolved. The CDR3 loop spans 22 amino acids. Germline loops: CDR1 LGHDT, CDR2 YNNKEL (reference sequence). CDR3: CASSKEDGSGPPGPGWDNEQFF. CDR3 DNA sequence: TGTGCCAGCAGCAAAGAGGACGGTTCAGGTCCCCCCGGGCCTGGTTGGGACAATGAGCAGTTCTTC.

As regards this clonotype: This may arise from a read error, as a much more abundant clone is one base away. The chain couples TRBV7-2 to TRBJ2-5; 9 positions agree with TRBD2. The CDR3 has 15 residues. V shed 5 bases and J 5 bases; nucleotides not matched to a gene: 9. The germline V gene has CDR1 SGHTA and CDR2 FQGNSA. CDR3 DNA sequence: TGTGCCAGCAGCCCCCATCCCGGACTAGCGGAGACCCAGTACTTC. This encodes CASSPHPGLAETQYF.

This clonotype was observed many times. V gene TRBV5-1 combines with J gene TRBJ1-1; D uncertain. Germline CDR1 reads SGHRS; CDR2 reads YFSETQ. V was trimmed by 0 bases and J by 3 bases, leaving 12 bases between them. CDR3 length equals 15 residues. The CDR3: CASSLGRGPHTEAFF. DNA for the CDR3: TGCGCCAGCAGCTTGGGGCGCGGGCCACACACTGAAGCTTTCTTT.

This clonotype was observed at least ten times. The chain uses TRBV12-3 or TRBV12-4 and TRBJ2-5; the match to TRBD2 covers 10 bases. Trimming cost V 2 bases and J 2 bases; bases outside gene matches: 8. The CDR3 is made up of 17 amino acids. CDR3 sequence reads: CASSLSPLAGAQETQYF. For the CDR3, the DNA is TGTGCCAGCAGTTTAAGCCCGCTAGCGGGGGCACAAGAGACCCAGTACTTC.

Only a few counts were recorded for this clonotype. CDR3 nucleotides: TGTGCCAGCAGAAAGGACAGAGTTACAGATACGCAGTATTTT. Translation gives CASRKDRVTDTQYF. V gene TRBV27 combines with J gene TRBJ2-3; TRBD1 is a possible D gene (6 bases). The CDR3 loop spans 14 amino acids. Trimming pared 6 bases from V and 3 bases from J, leaving 13 bases between. Looked up from germline, CDR1 is MNHEY and CDR2 is SMNVEV (reference sequence).

The table lists this clonotype with many counts. CDR3 in amino acids: CSVVAGGSYEQYF. In nucleotides, the CDR3 is TGCAGCGTTGTTGCGGGGGGCTCCTACGAGCAGTACTTC. The rearrangement links TRBV29-1 to TRBJ2-7, with 8 positions matching TRBD2. The junction had 2 bases not matched to a gene; V was cut back by 4 bases and J by 0 bases. CDR1 SQVTM and CDR2 ANQGSEA come from the germline V gene. The CDR3 has 13 residues.

This clonotype was detected ten times or more. This chain uses TRBV4-3 with TRBJ2-5; D may be TRBD2 (6 bases). In germline, CDR1 is LGHNA, CDR2 YSLEER. CDR3 size: 15 residues. V lost 0 bases, J lost 1 base, and 9 bases lay in between. The CDR3 DNA reads TGCGCCAGCAGCCAAGATTGGGGACTCCAAGAGACCCAGTACTTC. It yields the protein CASSQDWGLQETQYF.

The chain joins TRBV20-1 to TRBJ2-5, with 7 bases that match TRBD2. Trimming at V came to 6 bases and at J to 1 base, leaving 5 bases not matched to a gene. This CDR3 has 13 residues. The germline CDR1 and CDR2 sequences are DFQATT and SNEGSKA (reference sequence). Here the CDR3 DNA reads TGCAGTGCGCCACTAGCGATCCAAGAGACCCAGTACTTC. Encoded protein: CSAPLAIQETQYF.

A word on this clonotype: This sequence may be a read error, since a much larger clone differs from it by one base. The chain recombines TRBV4-3 with TRBJ2-7; possible D gene TRBD2, 7 bases. This CDR3 has 16 amino acids. Between the trimmed V and J ends, which lost 1 base and 7 bases, there was a span of 20 bases. From germline, CDR1 is LGHNA and CDR2 YSLEER. CDR3 in amino acids: CASSQVWDGGHREQYF. CDR3 in DNA: TGCGCCAGCAGCCAAGTTTGGGACGGGGGGCATCGGGAGCAGTACTTC.

This clonotype was seen a single time. A much larger clone differs from this one at a single base, so this may be a read error. The rearrangement joins TRBV20-1 to TRBJ2-7; TRBD1 or TRBD2 may be the D gene (5 bases each). Germline V lookup: CDR1 DFQATT, CDR2 SNEGSKA (reference sequence). V lost 0 bases and J 3 bases, leaving 24 bases between the germline ends. The CDR3 runs 18 residues. The CDR3 region has the DNA TGCAGTGCTAGAGATCTGTCAGCTGGGACCGACATACTCTACGAGCAGTACTTC. It is translated as CSARDLSAGTDILYEQYF.